This T cell receptor beta chain was profiled in a study of T cell clonality in common variable immunodeficiency. Both groups were predominantly of Caucasian heritage. Profiled with immunoSEQ multiplex PCR; TCRdb holds only in-frame clones, not every one. The sample presents about 28,000 clones, none singletons. This clone was counted ten times or more. The target antigen is unknown. Study results and limitations: Fewer TCRbeta clones were shared among CVID subjects than controls. What drives increased CVID clonality needs T cell subpopulation sequencing.

Sequencing was done on a sample of peripheral blood mononuclear cells. The TCR comes from a person aged 18 to 75 in good health.

Partial CDR3 DNA: TGTGCCAGCAGATACAGGGGGGCCTACGAG. Translated: CASRYRGAYE. The entire CDR3 sequence reads CASRYRGAYEQYF. The V gene is TRBV2, the J gene TRBJ2-7; 8 bases are shared with TRBD1. The read gets to within 3 residues of the CDR3 end, and the germline J gene fills in the rest. The V and J ends lost 6 bases and 2 bases, in that order; junction bases with no gene match: 3. The CDR3 extends over 13 amino acids. Germline V CDR1 and CDR2: SNHLY, FYNNEI.